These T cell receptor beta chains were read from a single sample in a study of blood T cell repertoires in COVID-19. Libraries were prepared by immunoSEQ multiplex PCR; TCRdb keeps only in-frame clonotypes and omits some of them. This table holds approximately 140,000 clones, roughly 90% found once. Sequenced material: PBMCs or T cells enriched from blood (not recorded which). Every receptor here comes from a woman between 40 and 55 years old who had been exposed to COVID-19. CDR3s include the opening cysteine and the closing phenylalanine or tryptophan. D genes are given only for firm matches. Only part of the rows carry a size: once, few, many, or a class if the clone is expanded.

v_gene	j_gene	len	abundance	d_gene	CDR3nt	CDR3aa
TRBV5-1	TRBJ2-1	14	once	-	TGCGCCAGCAGCTTGGACGGAGTCTCCAATGAGCAGTTCTTC	CASSLDGVSNEQFF
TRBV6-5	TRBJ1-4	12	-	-	TGTGCCAGCATAACTCAGGGTGAAAAACTGTTTTTT	CASITQGEKLFF
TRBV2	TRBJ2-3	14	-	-	TGTGCCAGCATCCGGGACTGGAACACAGATACGCAGTATTTT	CASIRDWNTDTQYF
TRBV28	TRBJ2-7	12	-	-	TGTGCCAGCAGTTTCTCAGGCTACGAGCAGTACTTC	CASSFSGYEQYF
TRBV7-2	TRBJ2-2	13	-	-	TGTGCCAGCAGCTTAGATGAGGATAGGGAGCTGTTTTTT	CASSLDEDRELFF
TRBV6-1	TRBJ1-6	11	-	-	TGTGCCAGCAGTGAAAATCCCACCCTCCACTTT	CASSENPTLHF
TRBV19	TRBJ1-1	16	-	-	TGTGCCAGTAGTATAGATGCTGTAGACATGAACACTGAAGCTTTCTTT	CASSIDAVDMNTEAFF
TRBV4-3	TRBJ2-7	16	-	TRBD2	TGCGCCAGCAGCAAGGGTCCAGCGGGAGCCTCCTACGAGCAGTACTTC	CASSKGPAGASYEQYF
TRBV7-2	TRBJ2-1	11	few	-	TGTGCCAGCAGCCCCCGGAGTAGCCAGTTCTTC	CASSPRSSQFF
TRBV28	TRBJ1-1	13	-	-	TGTGCCAGCACCCTCCGGGGGAACACTGAAGCTTTCTTT	CASTLRGNTEAFF
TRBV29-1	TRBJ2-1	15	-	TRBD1	TGCAGCGGTAAGCACAGGGGGTCCGCCTACAATGAGCAGTTCTTC	CSGKHRGSAYNEQFF
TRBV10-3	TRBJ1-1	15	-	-	TGTGCCATCAGTGAGTCGGACAGCTCTTACACTGAAGCTTTCTTT	CAISESDSSYTEAFF
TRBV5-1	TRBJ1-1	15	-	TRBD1	TGCGCCAGCAGCCCGACAGGGGGATCAGGGACTGAAGCTTTCTTT	CASSPTGGSGTEAFF
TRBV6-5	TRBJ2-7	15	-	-	TGTGCCAGCAGTCCTAACCCAGGGATTTCCTACGAGCAGTACTTC	CASSPNPGISYEQYF
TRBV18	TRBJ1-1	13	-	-	TGTGCCAGCTCACTCGGACAAGTTTATGAGGCTTTCTTT	CASSLGQVYEAFF
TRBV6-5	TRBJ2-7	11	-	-	TGTGCCAGCAGTTTCAGTTACGAGCAGTACTTC	CASSFSYEQYF
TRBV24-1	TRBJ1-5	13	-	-	TGTGCCACCAGTGATTCTGCGGGGTGGCCCCAGCATTTT	CATSDSAGWPQHF
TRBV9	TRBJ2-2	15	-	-	TGTGCCAGCAGCGCCCGACAGGCGGGCACCGGGGAGCTGTTTTTT	CASSARQAGTGELFF
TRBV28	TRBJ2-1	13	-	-	TGTGCCAGCAGTTTTCGTACTCTCAATGAGCAGTTCTTC	CASSFRTLNEQFF
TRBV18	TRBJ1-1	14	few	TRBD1	TGTGCCAGCTCATCTCGACAGGGCAACACTGAAGCTTTCTTT	CASSSRQGNTEAFF
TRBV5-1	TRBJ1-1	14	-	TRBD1	TGCGCCAGCAGCGGGGACAGGGCCGGCACTGAAGCTTTCTTT	CASSGDRAGTEAFF
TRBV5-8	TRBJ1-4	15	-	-	TGTGCCAGCAGCGGGGGGATCAGTGGTGGTGAAAAACTGTTTTTT	CASSGGISGGEKLFF
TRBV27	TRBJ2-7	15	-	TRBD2	TGTGCCAGCAGTTGGTCCGGGACTAGCAGCCACGAGCAGTACTTC	CASSWSGTSSHEQYF
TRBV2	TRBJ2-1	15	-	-	TGTGCCAGCAGTGGCGGGAGAGGGGGCTACAATGAGCAGTTCTTC	CASSGGRGGYNEQFF
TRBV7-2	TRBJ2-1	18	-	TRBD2	TGTGCCAGCAGCTCAAGGACTAGCGGGAGTTGGGGAAACAATGAGCAGTTCTTC	CASSSRTSGSWGNNEQFF
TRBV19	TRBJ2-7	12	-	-	TGTGCCAGTAGTCCGGGGGCCTACGAGCAGTACTTC	CASSPGAYEQYF
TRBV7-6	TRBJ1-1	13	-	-	TGTGCCAGCAGCCCCGGACAGAACACTGAAGCTTTCTTT	CASSPGQNTEAFF
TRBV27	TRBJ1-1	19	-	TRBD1	TGTGCCAGCAGTTTATCGCGGACAGGTCTAAGGTACTCGAACACTGAAGCTTTCTTT	CASSLSRTGLRYSNTEAFF